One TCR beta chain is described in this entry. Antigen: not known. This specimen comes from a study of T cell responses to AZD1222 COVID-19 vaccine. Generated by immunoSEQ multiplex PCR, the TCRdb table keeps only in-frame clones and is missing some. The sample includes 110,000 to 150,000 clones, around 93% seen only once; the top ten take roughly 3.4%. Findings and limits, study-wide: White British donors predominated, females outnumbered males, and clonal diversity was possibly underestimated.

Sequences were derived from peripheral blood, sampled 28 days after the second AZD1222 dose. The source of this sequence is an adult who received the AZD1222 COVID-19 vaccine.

The CDR3 DNA reads as TGTGCCAGCAGTGATCCGACAGGGGGCTGGAATGAGCAGTTCTTC. It translates to CASSDPTGGWNEQFF. This rearrangement joins TRBV2 to TRBJ2-1, with TRBD1 matching 10 bases. V was pared by 3 bases and J by 7 bases, with 6 bases of the junction left unmatched. The CDR3 sequence is 15 residues long. Germline-derived CDR1 and CDR2 are SNHLY and FYNNEI.